Described below is a single TCR beta chain sequence and its context. The data derive from a study of control samples from healthy donors and cancer patients. Germline V gene data show CDR1 as SGHAT and CDR2 as FQNNGV. V was pared by 5 bases and J by 5 bases, with 8 bases of the junction left unmatched. The CDR3 consists of 15 residues. Clones were sequenced by immunoSEQ multiplex PCR, and TCRdb holds only the in-frame ones, with some missing. The sample has 80,000 to 100,000 clones; roughly 92% are singletons. The sequence came from a human donor in good health. The donor label of this sample is uncertain. This chain joins TRBV11-2 and TRBJ1-2; 10 nucleotides agree with TRBD1. The sequenced sample was blood. As DNA, the CDR3 is TGTGCCAGCAGCGCCGACAGGGGGCGGATGTATGGCTACACCTTC. Its translation: CASSADRGRMYGYTF.